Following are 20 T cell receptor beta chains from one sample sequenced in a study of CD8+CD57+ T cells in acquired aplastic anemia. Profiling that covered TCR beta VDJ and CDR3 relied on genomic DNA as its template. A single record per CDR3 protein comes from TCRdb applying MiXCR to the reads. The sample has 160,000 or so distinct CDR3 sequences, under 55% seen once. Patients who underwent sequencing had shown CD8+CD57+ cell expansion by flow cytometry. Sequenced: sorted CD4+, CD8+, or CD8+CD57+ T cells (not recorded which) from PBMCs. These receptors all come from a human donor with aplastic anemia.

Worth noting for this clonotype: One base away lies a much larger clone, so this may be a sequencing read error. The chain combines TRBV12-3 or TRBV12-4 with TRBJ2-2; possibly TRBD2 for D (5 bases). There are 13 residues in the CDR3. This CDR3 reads CASSLSGSGELLF. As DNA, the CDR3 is TGTGCCAGCAGTTTATCGGGATCCGGGGAGCTGCTTTTT.

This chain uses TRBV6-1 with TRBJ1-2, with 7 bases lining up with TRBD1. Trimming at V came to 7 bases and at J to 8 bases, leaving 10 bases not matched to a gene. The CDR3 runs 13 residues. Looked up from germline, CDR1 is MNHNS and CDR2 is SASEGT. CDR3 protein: CASNSGGRGGYTF. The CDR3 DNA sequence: TGTGCCAGCAACTCAGGGGGGCGCGGGGGCTACACCTTC.

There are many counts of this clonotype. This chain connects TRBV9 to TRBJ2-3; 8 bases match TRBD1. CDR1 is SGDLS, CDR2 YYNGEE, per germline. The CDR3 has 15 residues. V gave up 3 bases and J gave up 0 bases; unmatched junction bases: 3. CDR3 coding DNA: TGTGCCAGCAGCGGGCGGACAGGGAGCACAGATACGCAGTATTTT. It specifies CASSGRTGSTDTQYF.

Here the CDR3 DNA reads TGTGCCAGCAGCTCCGGGGTAGGTGAGGGCTACGAGCAGTACTTC. Encoded protein: CASSSGVGEGYEQYF. The chain links TRBV7-2 to TRBJ2-7, with a tentative D call TRBD2 (5 bases). V was trimmed by 4 bases and J by 3 bases, leaving 16 bases between them. CDR1 is SGHTA, CDR2 FQGNSA, per germline. This CDR3 region has 15 residues.

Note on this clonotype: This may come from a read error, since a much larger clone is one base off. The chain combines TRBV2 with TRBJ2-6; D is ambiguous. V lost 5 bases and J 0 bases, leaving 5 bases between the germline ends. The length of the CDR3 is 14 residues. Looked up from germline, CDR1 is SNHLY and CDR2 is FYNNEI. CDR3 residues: CASSPDSGANVLTF. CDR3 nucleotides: TGTGCCAGCAGTCCGGACTCTGGGGCCAACGTCCTGACTTTC.

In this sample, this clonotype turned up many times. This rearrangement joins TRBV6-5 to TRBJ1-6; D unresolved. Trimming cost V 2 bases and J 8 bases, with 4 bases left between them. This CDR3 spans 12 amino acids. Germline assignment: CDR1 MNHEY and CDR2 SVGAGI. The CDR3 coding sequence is TGTGCCAGCAGTTACCTTTATTCACCCCTCCACTTT. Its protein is CASSYLYSPLHF.

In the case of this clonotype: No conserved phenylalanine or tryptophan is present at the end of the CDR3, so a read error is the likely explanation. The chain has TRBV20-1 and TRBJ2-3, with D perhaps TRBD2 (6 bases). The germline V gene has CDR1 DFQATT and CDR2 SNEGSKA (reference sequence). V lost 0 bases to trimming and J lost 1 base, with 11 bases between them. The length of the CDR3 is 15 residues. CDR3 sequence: CSAREGGSGTDTQYL. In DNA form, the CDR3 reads TGCAGTGCTAGAGAGGGGGGTTCGGGCACAGATACGCAGTATCTT.

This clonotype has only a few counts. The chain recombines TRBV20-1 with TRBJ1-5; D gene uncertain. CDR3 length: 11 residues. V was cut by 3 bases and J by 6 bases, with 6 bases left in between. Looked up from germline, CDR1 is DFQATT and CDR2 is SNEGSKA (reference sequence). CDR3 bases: TGCAGTGCTAGTTCGGGTCAGCCCCAGCATTTT. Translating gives CSASSGQPQHF.

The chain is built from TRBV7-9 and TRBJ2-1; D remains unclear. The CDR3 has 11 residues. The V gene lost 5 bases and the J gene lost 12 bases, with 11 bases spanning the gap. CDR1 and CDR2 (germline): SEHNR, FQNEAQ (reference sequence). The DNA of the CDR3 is TGTGCCAGCAGCATAACAATCGGGCAGTTCTTC. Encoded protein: CASSITIGQFF.

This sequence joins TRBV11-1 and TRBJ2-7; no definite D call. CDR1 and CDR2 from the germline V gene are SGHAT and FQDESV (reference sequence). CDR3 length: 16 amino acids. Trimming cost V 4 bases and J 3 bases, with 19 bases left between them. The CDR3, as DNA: TGTGCCAGCAGCTCCCCAACCGTCTACGGTATCTACGAGCAGTACTTC. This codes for CASSSPTVYGIYEQYF.

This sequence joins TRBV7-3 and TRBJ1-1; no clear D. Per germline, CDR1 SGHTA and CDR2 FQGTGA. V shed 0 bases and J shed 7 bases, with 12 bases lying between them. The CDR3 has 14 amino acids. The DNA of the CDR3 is TGTGCCAGCAGCTTAACGGTCACAGTTAGTGAAGCTTTCTTT. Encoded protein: CASSLTVTVSEAFF.

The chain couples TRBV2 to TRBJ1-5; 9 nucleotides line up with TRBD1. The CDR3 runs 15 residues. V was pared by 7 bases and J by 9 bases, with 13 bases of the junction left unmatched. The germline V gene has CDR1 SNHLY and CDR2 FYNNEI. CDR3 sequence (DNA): TGTGCCAGCACACAGGGGGCGGATAGGCTACGGCCCCAGCATTTT. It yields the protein CASTQGADRLRPQHF.

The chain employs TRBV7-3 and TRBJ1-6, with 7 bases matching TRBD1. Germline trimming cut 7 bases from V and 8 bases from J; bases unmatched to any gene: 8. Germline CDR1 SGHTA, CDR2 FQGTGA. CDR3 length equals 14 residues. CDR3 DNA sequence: TGTGCCAGCAACCAACTTCAGGGGGATTCACCCCTCCACTTT. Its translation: CASNQLQGDSPLHF.

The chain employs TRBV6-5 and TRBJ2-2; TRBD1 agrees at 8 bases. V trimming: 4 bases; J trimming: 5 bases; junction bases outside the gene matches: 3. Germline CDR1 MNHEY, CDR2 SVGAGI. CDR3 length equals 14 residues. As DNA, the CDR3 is TGTGCCAGCAGTTCAGGGGGCGATACCGGGGAGCTGTTTTTT. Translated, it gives CASSSGGDTGELFF.

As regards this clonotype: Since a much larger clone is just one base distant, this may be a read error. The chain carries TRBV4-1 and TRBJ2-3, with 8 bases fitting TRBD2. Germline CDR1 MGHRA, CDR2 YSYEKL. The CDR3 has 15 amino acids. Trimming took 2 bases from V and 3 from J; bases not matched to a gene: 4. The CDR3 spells CASSQLSGGTDTQYF. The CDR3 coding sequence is TGCGCCAGCAGCCAACTATCGGGAGGGACAGATACGCAGTATTTT.

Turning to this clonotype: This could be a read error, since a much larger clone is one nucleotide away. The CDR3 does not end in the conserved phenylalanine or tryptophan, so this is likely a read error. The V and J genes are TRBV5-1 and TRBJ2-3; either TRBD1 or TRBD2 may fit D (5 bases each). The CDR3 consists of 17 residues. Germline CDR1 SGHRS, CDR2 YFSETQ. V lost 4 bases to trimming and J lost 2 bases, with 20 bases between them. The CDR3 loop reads CASSPGPGRGFTDTQYL. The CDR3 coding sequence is TGCGCCAGCAGCCCGGGACCGGGCAGAGGGTTCACAGATACGCAGTATCTT.

CDR3 sequence: CASSLVASNYGYTF. The CDR3, as DNA: TGTGCCAGCAGTTTAGTGGCATCTAACTATGGCTACACCTTC. This chain connects TRBV28 to TRBJ1-2; no clear D gene. Germline V lookup: CDR1 MDHEN, CDR2 SYDVKM. The CDR3 has 14 residues. The ends were cut back, 2 bases at V and 0 bases at J, with 7 bases in the middle.

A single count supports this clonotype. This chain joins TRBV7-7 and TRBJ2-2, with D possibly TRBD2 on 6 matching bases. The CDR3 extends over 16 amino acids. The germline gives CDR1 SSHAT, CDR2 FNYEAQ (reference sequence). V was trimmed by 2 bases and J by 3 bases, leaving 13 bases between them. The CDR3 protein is CASSLNPGTHTGELFF. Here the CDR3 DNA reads TGTGCCAGCAGCTTAAACCCCGGGACTCACACCGGGGAGCTGTTTTTT.

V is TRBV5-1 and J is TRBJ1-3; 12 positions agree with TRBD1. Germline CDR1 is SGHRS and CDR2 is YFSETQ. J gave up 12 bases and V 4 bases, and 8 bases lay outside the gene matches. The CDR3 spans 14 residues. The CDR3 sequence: CASSPGTGGANIYF. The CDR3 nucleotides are TGCGCCAGCAGCCCTGGGACAGGGGGCGCAAACATATATTTT.

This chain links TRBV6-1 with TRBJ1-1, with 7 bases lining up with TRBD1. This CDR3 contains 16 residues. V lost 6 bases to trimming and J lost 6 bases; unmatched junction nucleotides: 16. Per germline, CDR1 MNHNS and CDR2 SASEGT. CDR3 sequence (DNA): TGTGCCAGCAGCAACGACCCGGGACAGCCTATTTCTGAAGCTTTCTTT. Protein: CASSNDPGQPISEAFF.